The 17 T cell receptor beta chains below were found in one sample sequenced in a study of early T cells in non-severe SARS-CoV-2 infection. TCRdb ran MiXCR on the 5' RACE reads and lists one entry per CDR3 protein. Of tens of thousands of distinct CDR3 sequences in the sample, 6.5% to 8.5% were seen once. Sequencing was done on a sample of whole blood. The receptors were sampled from an adult who was a healthcare worker with PCR-confirmed SARS-CoV-2 infection or an uninfected control (not recorded which).

The V gene is TRBV18, the J gene TRBJ2-1; D is perhaps TRBD1 (6 bases). The CDR3 runs to 16 residues. CDR1 and CDR2 (germline): KGHSH, LQKENI. V was shortened by 2 bases and J by 6 bases, with 17 bases between the two germline ends. In nucleotides, the CDR3 is TGTGCCAGCTCACCAAATTCGGGACACTTCTCCAATGAGCAGTTCTTC. The encoded protein is CASSPNSGHFSNEQFF.

This clonotype came up a few times. The V call is TRBV14, the J call TRBJ2-1, with 11 bases lining up with TRBD2. Germline V CDR1 and CDR2: SGHDN, FVKESK. CDR3 length: 16 amino acids. The V gene end was trimmed by 4 bases and the J gene end by 9 bases; junction bases not matched to a gene: 11. This CDR3 is CASSPLWFSGRGEQFF. The CDR3 DNA is TGTGCCAGCAGCCCCCTCTGGTTTAGCGGGAGGGGTGAGCAGTTCTTC.

The sample holds a few counts of this clonotype. The rearrangement links TRBV7-2 to TRBJ2-5; unclear D gene. Germline values: CDR1 SGHTA, CDR2 FQGNSA. V was trimmed by 4 bases and J by 4 bases, leaving 7 bases between them. The CDR3 runs to 12 residues. The CDR3 loop reads CASSSTPETQYF. CDR3 nucleotides: TGTGCCAGCAGCTCGACCCCAGAGACCCAGTACTTC.

This clonotype showed up many times. This chain joins TRBV2 and TRBJ1-2; 10 nucleotides align to TRBD1. The trim removed 7 bases at V and 6 bases at J, leaving 2 bases unmatched. The CDR3 is 12 residues long. Germline-derived CDR1 and CDR2 are SNHLY and FYNNEI. Written as DNA, the CDR3 is TGTGCCAGCACTGGGACAGGGGATGGCTACACCTTC. It yields the protein CASTGTGDGYTF.

This sequence joins TRBV5-1 and TRBJ1-6; 7 nucleotides line up with TRBD1. The CDR3 extends over 15 amino acids. Germline CDR1 SGHRS, CDR2 YFSETQ. After removal of 0 bases from V and 10 bases from J, the junction contained 7 bases not matched to a gene. CDR3 amino acids: CASSLAGGSRSPLHF. DNA of the CDR3: TGCGCCAGCAGCTTGGCAGGGGGATCACGCTCACCCCTCCACTTT.

A few counts support this clonotype. The chain uses TRBV20-1 and TRBJ2-7, with 9 positions matching TRBD1. The CDR3 spans 12 residues. V trimming: 5 bases; J trimming: 4 bases; junction bases outside the gene matches: 3. The germline CDR1 and CDR2 sequences are DFQATT and SNEGSKA (reference sequence). This chain's CDR3 is CSAHRGRYEQYF. The CDR3 DNA sequence: TGCAGTGCTCACAGGGGGCGATACGAGCAGTACTTC.

This clonotype was recorded a few times. V usage is TRBV15 and J usage is TRBJ2-3, with a tentative D call TRBD1 (5 bases). In germline, CDR1 is LNHNV, CDR2 YYDKDF (reference sequence). There are 17 residues in the CDR3. V was cut by 0 bases and J by 0 bases, with 13 bases left in between. The CDR3, as DNA: TGTGCCACCAGCAGAGATATCCAGGGCCACAGCACAGATACGCAGTATTTT. Residues: CATSRDIQGHSTDTQYF.

The chain combines TRBV9 with TRBJ2-7; 9 positions agree with TRBD2. CDR3 size: 16 residues. Per germline, CDR1 SGDLS and CDR2 YYNGEE. Trimming removed 0 bases from V and 0 bases from J; junction bases left unmatched: 4. CDR3 coding DNA: TGTGCCAGCAGCGTAGATAGCGGGAGTGACTCCTACGAGCAGTACTTC. Protein sequence: CASSVDSGSDSYEQYF.

This clonotype was observed a handful of times. This chain connects TRBV24-1 to TRBJ2-2; 11 bases are a match to TRBD1. The CDR3 consists of 15 residues. With 3 bases clipped from V and 6 bases from J, the junction kept 2 bases outside the gene matches. The germline CDR1 and CDR2 sequences are KGHDR and SFDVKD. CDR3 sequence: CATSDPGQGAGELFF. The CDR3, as DNA: TGTGCCACCAGTGATCCGGGACAGGGGGCCGGGGAGCTGTTTTTT.

This clonotype was observed a few times. The rearrangement joins TRBV29-1 to TRBJ1-4; D is unresolved. The CDR3 runs 13 residues. Between the trimmed V and J ends, which lost 5 bases and 0 bases, there was a span of 7 bases. The germline V gene encodes CDR1 SQVTM and CDR2 ANQGSEA. CDR3 region: CSVRISTNEKLFF. The CDR3, as DNA: TGCAGCGTTAGGATATCAACTAATGAAAAACTGTTTTTT.

V gene TRBV11-2 combines with J gene TRBJ2-7; 10 bases line up with TRBD1. Germline V CDR1 and CDR2: SGHAT, FQNNGV. The CDR3 consists of 15 residues. After removal of 6 bases from V and 3 bases from J, the junction contained 8 bases not matched to a gene. CDR3 nucleotides: TGTGCCAGCAGTTCCGACAGGGGGCATAGCTACGAGCAGTACTTC. Its translation: CASSSDRGHSYEQYF.

Only a few counts were recorded for this clonotype. This chain joins TRBV5-4 and TRBJ2-1; TRBD2 agrees at 8 bases. Germline CDR1 SGHNT, CDR2 YYREEE (reference sequence). The CDR3 is 15 amino acids. The V segment lost 5 bases and the J segment 3 bases; nucleotides outside the gene matches: 7. The chain's CDR3 is CASSFPGLDYNEQFF. CDR3 bases: TGTGCCAGCAGTTTTCCGGGACTAGACTACAATGAGCAGTTCTTC.

This clonotype showed up many times. The genes are TRBV3-1 and TRBJ1-1, with D possibly being TRBD1 (6 bases). CDR1 is LGHDT, CDR2 YNNKEL, per germline (reference sequence). V was cut by 0 bases and J by 3 bases, with 17 bases left in between. The CDR3 consists of 17 residues. The CDR3 DNA reads TGTGCCAGCAGCCAAGACGGGCTACAGGGTGCCGACACTGAAGCTTTCTTT. It is translated as CASSQDGLQGADTEAFF.

This clonotype was seen at least ten times. The chain links TRBV27 to TRBJ2-4, with a tentative D call TRBD2 (6 bases). Germline V lookup: CDR1 MNHEY, CDR2 SMNVEV (reference sequence). The CDR3 runs to 15 residues. V lost 0 bases and J lost 7, with 13 bases in between. This CDR3 reads CASSLSWTGDNIQYF. The CDR3 nucleotides are TGTGCCAGCAGTTTATCGTGGACGGGGGATAACATTCAGTACTTC.

The gene calls are TRBV12-3 or TRBV12-4 and TRBJ1-1; the match to TRBD1 covers 8 bases. Trimming cost V 4 bases and J 4 bases; bases outside gene matches: 5. The CDR3 extends over 14 amino acids. In DNA form, the CDR3 reads TGTGCCAGCAGTTCATCAGGGGGCTTCACTGAAGCTTTCTTT. As protein: CASSSSGGFTEAFF.

This clonotype was found many times. The rearrangement links TRBV27 to TRBJ1-1; D not resolved. V was trimmed by 6 bases and J by 2 bases, leaving 10 bases between them. This CDR3 is 13 amino acids long. Germline CDR1 and CDR2: MNHEY and SMNVEV (reference sequence). DNA of the CDR3: TGTGCCAGCAGCGATGACACTAACACTGAAGCTTTCTTT. Encoded protein: CASSDDTNTEAFF.

This clonotype has a count of ten or more. The chain couples TRBV20-1 to TRBJ2-1; 10 bases match TRBD2. The germline V gene encodes CDR1 DFQATT and CDR2 SNEGSKA (reference sequence). The CDR3 runs 15 residues. The junction had 7 bases not matched to a gene; V was cut back by 5 bases and J by 3 bases. The CDR3 DNA reads TGCAGTGCTTTCAAGCGGGAGGGGTTCTACAATGAGCAGTTCTTC. Translation gives CSAFKREGFYNEQFF.